This is a list of T cell receptor beta chains from one sample in a study of blood T cell repertoires in COVID-19. Generated by immunoSEQ multiplex PCR, the TCRdb table keeps only in-frame clones and is missing some. The sample yields 220,000 or so clones, less than 90% seen once. The material sequenced was PBMCs or T cells enriched from blood (not recorded which). The receptors stem from a woman in her forties who had recovered from COVID-19. The conserved cysteine and the conserved F or W are not part of the CDR3 here. The listing skips clone size in some rows; elsewhere it reads once, few, many or a size class.

TRBV9	NA	ASSVARSTDTQY
TRBV5-1	once	ASSSGTGKVNYGYT
TRBV5-1	NA	ASGPADRGPYGYT
TRBV28	few	ASSLSRGFSYEQY
TRBV11-2	NA	ASSLVAWRLARETQY
TRBV19	NA	ASSSPRRYEQF
TRBV7-9	NA	ASSLSGSLNEQF
TRBV5-4	few	ASSLIQKATGGIEQF
TRBV10-3	NA	AISEQYTSTDTQY
TRBV9	NA	ASSVDGLAGVTDTQY
TRBV7-9	NA	ASSHGGFGKNIQY
TRBV6-5	NA	ASISGSGVGSPLH
TRBV5-5	NA	ASSLVRGQAGNTIY
TRBV7-8	NA	ASSSSFYEQY
TRBV18	few	ASSPGQGLDTEAF
TRBV11-3	NA	ASSSRESWSGDEQF
TRBV6-5	NA	ASSYVAGGPGEQF
TRBV2	NA	ASSGPGGGDTQY
TRBV5-1	NA	ASSPLAGGDEQF
TRBV5-4	few	ASSPGRAEAF
TRBV7-2	NA	ASSGRGQESYNEQF
TRBV30	NA	AWRDSGSTDTQY
TRBV6-2/TRBV6-3	NA	ASSLEEGETQY
TRBV29-1	NA	SVLTYGQAGGHSYNEQF
TRBV7-8	NA	ASSLGRRLYEQY
TRBV2	once	ARQTEMNTEAF
TRBV10-1	NA	ASSPGTSGTLRSTDTQY
TRBV5-6	NA	ASSYGTSGRHQETQY
TRBV11-1	NA	ASTLGRDLYNEQF
TRBV6-2/TRBV6-3	NA	ASSYSSSRTGRGSPLH
TRBV4-1	NA	ASSQGGRVGFEKLF
TRBV7-2	NA	ASSLRGGTNTGELF
TRBV12-3/TRBV12-4	NA	ASRRQGGGPQH
TRBV19	NA	ASSMAGESYEQY
TRBV5-1	few	ASSLSGGPYNEQF
TRBV7-2	NA	ASSVLPTSGRGEQY
TRBV6-5	NA	ASSYFQGAGETQY
TRBV5-1	NA	ASSFGDRGNEKLF
TRBV2	NA	ASRGREGQDNEQF
TRBV25-1	NA	ASSESLGGPGEQY